The 4 T cell receptor beta chains in this list originate from one sample, sequenced in a study of cytomegalovirus exposure and HLA in healthy donors. The primer mix had 60 Vbeta and 13 Jbeta primers. Sequenced by immunoSEQ multiplex PCR; TCRdb stores in-frame clones only, minus some. The sample lists about 190,000 clones; about 84% were seen once. Sequenced: PBMCs. Receptors originate from a man aged 50-59 years in good health and CMV-seronegative.

This rearrangement joins TRBV18 to TRBJ2-5; D is uncertain. The end of the DNA aligns better with TRBJ2-7, so the J call may be wrong. Germline V gives CDR1 KGHSH, CDR2 LQKENI. CDR3 length equals 14 residues. CDR3 sequence (DNA): TGTGCCAGCTCCCCTCGGACGGACTCCTACGAGCAGTACTTC. Translation: CASSPRTDSYEQYF.

This rearrangement joins TRBV7-8 to TRBJ2-5; a weak D match, TRBD2 (7 bases). V lost 4 bases, J lost 6 bases, and 15 bases lay in between. The CDR3 extends over 14 amino acids. Germline values: CDR1 SGHVS, CDR2 FQNEAQ. CDR3 region: CASSSPGGLQTQYF. The CDR3 DNA follows: TGTGCCAGCAGCTCTCCGGGGGGCCTTCAGACCCAGTACTTC.

Turning to this clone: Sequence at one end of the junction differs from germline and may be a read error. The CDR3 reads CASGQVSLAGDTQYF. The CDR3 DNA is TGCGCCAGCGGCCAAGTGTCACTAGCGGGAGATACGCAGTATTTT. The J gene is TRBJ2-3, the V gene TRBV4-1, with TRBD2 matching 9 bases. The CDR3 is 15 residues long. CDR1 MGHRA and CDR2 YSYEKL come from the germline V gene.

This chain uses TRBV5-1 with TRBJ1-2; no definite D call. The ends were cut back, 3 bases at V and 2 bases at J, with 11 bases in the middle. Germline CDR1 is SGHRS and CDR2 is YFSETQ. This CDR3 region has 14 residues. CDR3 nucleotide sequence: TGCGCCAGCAGCTCCCTAGCGGGAAACTATGGCTACACCTTC. Translation gives CASSSLAGNYGYTF.